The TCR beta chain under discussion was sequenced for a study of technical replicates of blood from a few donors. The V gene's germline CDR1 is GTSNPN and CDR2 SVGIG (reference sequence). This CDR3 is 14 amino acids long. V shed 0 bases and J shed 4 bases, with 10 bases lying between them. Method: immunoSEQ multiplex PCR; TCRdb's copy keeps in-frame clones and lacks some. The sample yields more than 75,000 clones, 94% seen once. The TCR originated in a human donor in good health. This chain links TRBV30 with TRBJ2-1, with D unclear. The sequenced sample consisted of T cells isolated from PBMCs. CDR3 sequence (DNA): TGTGCCTGGAGTGTTGTACAGCCATACAATGAGCAGTTCTTC. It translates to CAWSVVQPYNEQFF. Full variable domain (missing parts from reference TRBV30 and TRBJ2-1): SQTIHQWPATLVQPVGSPLSLECTVEGTSNPNLYWYRQAAGRGLQLLFYSVGIGQISSEVPQNLSASRPQDRQFILSSKKLLLSDSGFYLCAWSVVQPYNEQFFGPGTRLTVL.